Listed below are T cell receptor beta chains from one sample, sequenced in a study of T cells after yellow fever vaccination. From the 5' RACE reads, TCRdb called clonotypes with MiXCR, one entry per CDR3 protein. The sample records fewer than 350,000 distinct CDR3 sequences, roughly 8.7% being singletons. Specimen: PBMCs, collected on the day of the first yellow fever vaccination. The receptors were sampled from a man aged 18 to 29 who received the YFV17D yellow fever vaccine. CDR3s include the opening cysteine and the closing phenylalanine or tryptophan. Fields, in order: V gene, clone size, J gene, D gene, CDR3 DNA, CDR3 protein. A D gene is named only where the DNA matches it firmly. For some rows the clone size is stated as once, few or many, or as a class when expanded; others skip it.

V: TRBV9
size: many
J: TRBJ2-7
D: .
DNA: TGTGCCAGCAGCGTAGCTGAGGGGGACGGCTACGAGCAGTACTTC
CDR3: CASSVAEGDGYEQYF

V: TRBV12-3/TRBV12-4
size: few
J: TRBJ2-7
D: .
DNA: TGTGCCAGCACCCAACAGGGCTACGAGCAGTACTTC
CDR3: CASTQQGYEQYF

V: TRBV7-2
size: .
J: TRBJ2-3
D: .
DNA: TGTGCCAGCAGCTTCTCCAGGGTAGCTAGCACAGATACGCAGTATTTT
CDR3: CASSFSRVASTDTQYF

V: TRBV9
size: .
J: TRBJ1-6
D: .
DNA: TGTGCCAGCAGCGTAGATGCGTGGAACACTCTCCACTTT
CDR3: CASSVDAWNTLHF

V: TRBV11-2
size: few
J: TRBJ1-4
D: TRBD1
DNA: TGTGCCAGCAGCTCCCGAAGGACAGGGGACAATGAAAAACTGTTTTTT
CDR3: CASSSRRTGDNEKLFF

V: TRBV9
size: .
J: TRBJ2-1
D: TRBD2
DNA: TGTGCCAGCAGCGTATGGGGGGGGGACTACAATGAGCAGTTCTTC
CDR3: CASSVWGGDYNEQFF

V: TRBV5-5
size: few
J: TRBJ1-1
D: .
DNA: TGTGCCAGCAGTTATGGCCCGACTGGGGGCACTGAAGCTTTCTTT
CDR3: CASSYGPTGGTEAFF

V: TRBV20-1
size: .
J: TRBJ2-3
D: TRBD2
DNA: TGCAGTGCTAGCGATATGACTAGCGGGGAGACTAGCACAGATACGCAGTATTTT
CDR3: CSASDMTSGETSTDTQYF

V: TRBV7-2
size: many
J: TRBJ2-5
D: .
DNA: TGCGCCAGCAGCTTGGCCAGGGAAGAGACCCAGTACTTC
CDR3: CASSLAREETQYF

V: TRBV19
size: .
J: TRBJ1-1
D: .
DNA: TGTGCCAGTAAAGGGGAGGGAGGCACTGAAGCTTTCTTT
CDR3: CASKGEGGTEAFF

V: TRBV5-4
size: .
J: TRBJ2-1
D: .
DNA: .
CDR3: CASSFGPGNNEQFF

V: TRBV19
size: .
J: TRBJ2-4
D: .
DNA: TGTGCCAGTAGTACTGCAGGATGGAACATTCAGTACTTC
CDR3: CASSTAGWNIQYF

V: TRBV28
size: .
J: TRBJ2-1
D: TRBD2
DNA: TGTGCCAGCAGGGACGTAAAGCGGGGGGGCCGGAATGAGCAGTTCTTC
CDR3: CASRDVKRGGRNEQFF

V: TRBV7-8
size: many
J: TRBJ1-5
D: .
DNA: TGTGCCAGCAGCCGCGGCAGCAATCAGCCCCAGCATTTT
CDR3: CASSRGSNQPQHF

V: TRBV20-1
size: .
J: TRBJ2-5
D: .
DNA: TGCAGTGCTAGCCGGACAGAAGAGACCCAGTACTTC
CDR3: CSASRTEETQYF

V: TRBV20-1
size: few
J: TRBJ2-7
D: .
DNA: TGCAACCATGGGGCTAACGGGGGGCCGGCCTACGAGCAGTACTTC
CDR3: CNHGANGGPAYEQYF

V: TRBV18
size: .
J: TRBJ2-2
D: TRBD1
DNA: TGTGCCAGCTCGGGACAGTTGGGCACCGGGGAGCTGTTTTTT
CDR3: CASSGQLGTGELFF

V: TRBV3-1
size: .
J: TRBJ2-7
D: .
DNA: TGTGCCAGCAGCCAAGGTCCCTCGGCGAACTCCTACGAGCAGTACTTC
CDR3: CASSQGPSANSYEQYF

V: TRBV4-2
size: .
J: TRBJ2-7
D: .
DNA: TGTGCCAGCAGCCAAGTAAACCGGGGGTACTTC
CDR3: CASSQVNRGYF

V: TRBV20-1
size: .
J: TRBJ2-2
D: TRBD2
DNA: TGCAGTGCTCGCGGGGATGCGGGGGCCGGGGAGCTGTTTTTT
CDR3: CSARGDAGAGELFF

V: TRBV18
size: few
J: TRBJ1-1
D: .
DNA: TGTGCCAGCTCACCTCACCCCCCAGACAACACTGAAGCTTTCTTT
CDR3: CASSPHPPDNTEAFF

V: TRBV5-1
size: .
J: TRBJ1-6
D: .
DNA: TGCGCCAGCAGCTTGGCCCCCGGGGAGGGTTCACCCCTCCACTTT
CDR3: CASSLAPGEGSPLHF

V: TRBV3-1
size: many
J: TRBJ2-1
D: TRBD1
DNA: TGTGCCAGCCAAACAGGGGATGGTAACTACAATGAGCAGTTCTTC
CDR3: CASQTGDGNYNEQFF

V: TRBV6-2/TRBV6-3
size: .
J: TRBJ2-2
D: .
DNA: TGTGCCAGCAGACGACAGGAGCTGAACACCGGGGAGCTGTTTTTT
CDR3: CASRRQELNTGELFF

V: TRBV4-1
size: .
J: TRBJ2-1
D: TRBD1
DNA: TGCGCCAGCAGCCAAGTTCAGGTAGGGGGCGATGAGCAGTTCTTC
CDR3: CASSQVQVGGDEQFF

V: TRBV7-3
size: few
J: TRBJ1-6
D: TRBD1
DNA: TGTGCCAGCAGCAATCGACAGGGGATTCGTTATAATTCACCCCTCCACTTT
CDR3: CASSNRQGIRYNSPLHF

V: TRBV6-2/TRBV6-3
size: few
J: TRBJ1-2
D: TRBD1
DNA: TGTGCCAGCAGTTTTGCCGGGACAGCCGCTATCAACTACACCTTC
CDR3: CASSFAGTAAINYTF

V: TRBV5-1
size: .
J: TRBJ2-6
D: .
DNA: TGCGCCAGCATCGATCCTGGGGCCAACGTCCTGACTTTC
CDR3: CASIDPGANVLTF

V: TRBV6-1
size: few
J: TRBJ1-5
D: .
DNA: TGTGCCAGCAGTACACCTCCGGGAAATAGCAATCAGCCCCAGCATTTT
CDR3: CASSTPPGNSNQPQHF